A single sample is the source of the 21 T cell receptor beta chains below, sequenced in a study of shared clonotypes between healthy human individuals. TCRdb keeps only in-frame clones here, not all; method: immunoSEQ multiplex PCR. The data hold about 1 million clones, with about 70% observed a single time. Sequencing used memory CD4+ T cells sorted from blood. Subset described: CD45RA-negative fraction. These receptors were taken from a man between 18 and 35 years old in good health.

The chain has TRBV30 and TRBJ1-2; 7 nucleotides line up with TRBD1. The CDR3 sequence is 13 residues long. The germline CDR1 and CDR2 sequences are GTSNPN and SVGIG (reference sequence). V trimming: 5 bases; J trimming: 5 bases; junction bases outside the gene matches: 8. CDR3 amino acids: CAWLLQGPYGYTF. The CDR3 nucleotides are TGTGCCTGGTTACTACAGGGGCCGTATGGCTACACCTTC.

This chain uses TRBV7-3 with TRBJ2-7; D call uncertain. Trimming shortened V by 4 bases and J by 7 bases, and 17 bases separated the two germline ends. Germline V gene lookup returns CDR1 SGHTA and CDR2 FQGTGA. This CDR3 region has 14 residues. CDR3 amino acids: CASSSGRATGEQYF. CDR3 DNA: TGTGCCAGCAGCTCCGGCCGGGCCACTGGGGAGCAGTACTTC.

In DNA form, the CDR3 reads TGTGCCAGCAGTTTAGGTACCGCCTGGGACGAGCAGTACTTC. The encoded protein is CASSLGTAWDEQYF. This chain uses TRBV27 with TRBJ2-7, with D unresolved. Per the germline V gene, CDR1 is MNHEY and CDR2 is SMNVEV (reference sequence). The germline V and J ends were trimmed by 2 bases and 5 bases, with 13 bases remaining between them. The CDR3 has 14 residues.

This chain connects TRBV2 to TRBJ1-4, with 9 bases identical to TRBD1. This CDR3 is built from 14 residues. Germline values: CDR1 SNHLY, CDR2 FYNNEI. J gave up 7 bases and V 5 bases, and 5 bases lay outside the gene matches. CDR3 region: CASSTGGSGEKLFF. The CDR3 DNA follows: TGTGCCAGCAGTACAGGGGGCTCGGGTGAAAAACTGTTTTTT.

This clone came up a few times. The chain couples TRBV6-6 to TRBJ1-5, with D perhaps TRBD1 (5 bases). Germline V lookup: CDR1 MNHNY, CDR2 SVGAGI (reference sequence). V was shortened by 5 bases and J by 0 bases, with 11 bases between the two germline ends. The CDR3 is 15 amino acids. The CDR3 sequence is CASSAGRISNQPQHF. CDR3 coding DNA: TGTGCCAGCAGTGCGGGACGGATTAGCAATCAGCCCCAGCATTTT.

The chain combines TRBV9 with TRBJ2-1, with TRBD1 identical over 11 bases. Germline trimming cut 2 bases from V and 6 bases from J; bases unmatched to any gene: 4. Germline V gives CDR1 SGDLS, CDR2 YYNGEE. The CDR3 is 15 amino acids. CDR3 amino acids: CASSVWTGGFNEQFF. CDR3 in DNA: TGTGCCAGCAGCGTTTGGACAGGGGGCTTCAATGAGCAGTTCTTC.

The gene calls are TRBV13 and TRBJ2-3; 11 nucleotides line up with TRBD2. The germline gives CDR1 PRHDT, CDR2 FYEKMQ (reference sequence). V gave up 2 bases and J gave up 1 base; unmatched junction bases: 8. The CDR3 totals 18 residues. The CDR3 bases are TGTGCCAGCAGCTTATGGGTAGGACTAGCGGGCCGCACAGATACGCAGTATTTT. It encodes CASSLWVGLAGRTDTQYF.

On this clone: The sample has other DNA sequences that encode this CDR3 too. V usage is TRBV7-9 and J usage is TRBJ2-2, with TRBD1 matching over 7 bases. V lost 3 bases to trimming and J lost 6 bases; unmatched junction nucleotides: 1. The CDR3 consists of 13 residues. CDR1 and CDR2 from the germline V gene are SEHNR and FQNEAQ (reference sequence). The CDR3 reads CASSLQGAGELFF. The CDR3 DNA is TGTGCCAGCAGCTTGCAGGGGGCCGGGGAGCTGTTTTTT. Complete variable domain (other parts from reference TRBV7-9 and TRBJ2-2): DTGVSQNPRHKITKRGQNVTFRCDPISEHNRLYWYRQTLGQGPEFLTYFQNEAQLEKSRLLSDRFSAERPKGSFSTLEIQRTEQGDSAMYLCASSLQGAGELFFGEGSRLTVL.

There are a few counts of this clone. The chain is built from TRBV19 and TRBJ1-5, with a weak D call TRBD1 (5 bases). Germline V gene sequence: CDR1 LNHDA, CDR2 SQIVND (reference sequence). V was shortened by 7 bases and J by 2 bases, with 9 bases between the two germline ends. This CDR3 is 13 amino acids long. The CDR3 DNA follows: TGTGCCAGTACCCTGGGGGGCAATCAGCCCCAGCATTTT. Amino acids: CASTLGGNQPQHF.

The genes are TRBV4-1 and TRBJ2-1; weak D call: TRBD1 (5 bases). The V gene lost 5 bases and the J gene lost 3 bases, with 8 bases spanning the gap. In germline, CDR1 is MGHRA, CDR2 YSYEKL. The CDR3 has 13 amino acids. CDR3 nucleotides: TGCGCCAGCAGCGAACAGGTCTACAATGAGCAGTTCTTC. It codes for CASSEQVYNEQFF.

The CDR3 region is CASSRGPAELRYEQYF. The CDR3 coding sequence is TGCGCCAGCAGCCGCGGACCGGCCGAACTACGCTACGAGCAGTACTTC. This rearrangement joins TRBV4-3 to TRBJ2-7; D remains ambiguous. The CDR3 totals 16 residues. V was trimmed by 4 bases and J by 3 bases, leaving 19 bases between them. Germline loops: CDR1 LGHNA, CDR2 YSLEER.

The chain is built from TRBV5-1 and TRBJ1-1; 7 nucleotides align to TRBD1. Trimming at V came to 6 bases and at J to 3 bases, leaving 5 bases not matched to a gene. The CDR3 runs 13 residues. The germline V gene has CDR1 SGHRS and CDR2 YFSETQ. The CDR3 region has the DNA TGCGCCAGCACCAGACAGGGATACACTGAAGCTTTCTTT. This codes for CASTRQGYTEAFF. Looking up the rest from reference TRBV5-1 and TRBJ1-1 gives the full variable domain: KAGVTQTPRYLIKTRGQQVTLSCSPISGHRSVSWYQQTPGQGLQFLFEYFSETQRNKGNFPGRFSGRQFSNSRSEMNVSTLELGDSALYLCASTRQGYTEAFFGQGTRLTVV.

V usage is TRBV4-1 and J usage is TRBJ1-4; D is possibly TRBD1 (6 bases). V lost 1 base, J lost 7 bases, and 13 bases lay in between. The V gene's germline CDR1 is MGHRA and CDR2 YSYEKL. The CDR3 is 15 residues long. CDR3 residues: CASSQVGGLGEKLFF. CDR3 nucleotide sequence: TGCGCCAGCAGCCAAGTGGGGGGGCTAGGTGAAAAACTGTTTTTT.

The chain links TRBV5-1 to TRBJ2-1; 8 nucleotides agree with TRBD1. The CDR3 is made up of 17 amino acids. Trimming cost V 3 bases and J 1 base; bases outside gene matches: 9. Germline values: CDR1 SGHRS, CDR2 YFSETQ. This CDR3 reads CASSWATGDFSYNEQFF. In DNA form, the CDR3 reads TGCGCCAGCAGCTGGGCGACAGGGGACTTTTCCTACAATGAGCAGTTCTTC.

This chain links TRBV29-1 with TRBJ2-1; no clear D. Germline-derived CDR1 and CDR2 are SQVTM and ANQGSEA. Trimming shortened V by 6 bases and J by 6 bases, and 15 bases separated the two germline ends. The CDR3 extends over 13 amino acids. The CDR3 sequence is CSVELSSINEQFF. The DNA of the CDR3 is TGCAGCGTCGAATTATCATCAATCAATGAGCAGTTCTTC.

DNA of the CDR3: TGTGCCACCAGCATGGAAAGGGTGAACACTGAAGCTTTCTTT. Its protein product is CATSMERVNTEAFF. The chain combines TRBV15 with TRBJ1-1; D ambiguous. The CDR3 is made up of 14 amino acids. Germline V gene sequence: CDR1 LNHNV, CDR2 YYDKDF (reference sequence). V shed 4 bases and J shed 0 bases, with 9 bases lying between them.

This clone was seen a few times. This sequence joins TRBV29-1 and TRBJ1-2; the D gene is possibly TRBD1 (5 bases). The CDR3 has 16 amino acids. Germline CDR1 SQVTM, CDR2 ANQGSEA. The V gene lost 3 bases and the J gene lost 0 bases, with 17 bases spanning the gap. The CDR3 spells CSVEVGPGRSNYGYTF. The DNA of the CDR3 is TGCAGCGTTGAGGTCGGTCCGGGACGGTCTAACTATGGCTACACCTTC.

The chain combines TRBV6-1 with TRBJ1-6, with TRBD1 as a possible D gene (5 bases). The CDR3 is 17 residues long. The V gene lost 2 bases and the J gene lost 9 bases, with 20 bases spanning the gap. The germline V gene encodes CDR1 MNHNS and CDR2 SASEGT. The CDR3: CASSERIGPGTGSPLHF. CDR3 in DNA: TGTGCCAGCAGTGAAAGAATAGGCCCCGGGACCGGTTCACCCCTCCACTTT.

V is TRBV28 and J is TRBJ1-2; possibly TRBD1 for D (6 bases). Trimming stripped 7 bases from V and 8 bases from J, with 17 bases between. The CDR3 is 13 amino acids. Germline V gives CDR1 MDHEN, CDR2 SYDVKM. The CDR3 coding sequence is TGTGCCAGCAAAACACCGGGGGCTGACGGCTACACCTTC. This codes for CASKTPGADGYTF.

The CDR3 DNA follows: TGCGCCAGCAGCGGACTAGCGGGAGGGCCTGTCGGGGAGCTGTTTTTT. Protein: CASSGLAGGPVGELFF. The V and J genes are TRBV5-1 and TRBJ2-2; 15 bases are a match to TRBD2. Germline CDR1 SGHRS, CDR2 YFSETQ. Trimming took 4 bases from V and 7 from J; bases not matched to a gene: 5. The length of the CDR3 is 16 residues. The entire variable domain, with the rest obtained from reference TRBV5-1 and TRBJ2-2, is as follows: KAGVTQTPRYLIKTRGQQVTLSCSPISGHRSVSWYQQTPGQGLQFLFEYFSETQRNKGNFPGRFSGRQFSNSRSEMNVSTLELGDSALYLCASSGLAGGPVGELFFGEGSRLTVL.

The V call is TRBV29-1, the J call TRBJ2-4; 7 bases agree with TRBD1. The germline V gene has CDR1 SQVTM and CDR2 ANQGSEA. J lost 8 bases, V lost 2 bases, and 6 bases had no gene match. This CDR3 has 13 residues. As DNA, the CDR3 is TGCAGCGTTGAAAAAGGGGGCATGGACATTCAGTACTTC. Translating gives CSVEKGGMDIQYF. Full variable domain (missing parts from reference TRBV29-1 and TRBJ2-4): SAVISQKPSRDICQRGTSLTIQCQVDSQVTMMFWYRQQPGQSLTLIATANQGSEATYESGFVIDKFPISRPNLTFSTLTVSNMSPEDSSIYLCSVEKGGMDIQYFGAGTRLSVL.